The 31 T cell receptor beta chains below were found in one sample sequenced in a study of Graves' ophthalmopathy and Graves' hyperthyroidism. Investigators amplified TCR beta CDR3 regions from RNA transcripts. Following a first-round RT-PCR that used HTBI primers, a second-round multiplex PCR was carried out. In TCRdb, the multiplex PCR reads were re-called with MiXCR into one record per CDR3 protein. The data show around 670,000 distinct CDR3 sequences, with roughly 40% seen just once and 44% held by the top ten. The sample consisted of peripheral blood. The receptor set was obtained from an adult man with Graves' ophthalmopathy.

The rearrangement links TRBV25-1 to TRBJ1-1; 9 bases fit TRBD1. The CDR3 covers 17 residues. Germline V CDR1 and CDR2: MGHDK, SYGVNS. V was pared by 7 bases and J by 1 base, with 13 bases of the junction left unmatched. The DNA of the CDR3 is TGTGCCAGCACATGGGACAGGGTGGTGTGGGGGAACACTGAAGCTTTCTTT. This codes for CASTWDRVVWGNTEAFF.

The chain carries TRBV29-1 and TRBJ2-7; 9 bases match TRBD1. The V and J ends lost 4 bases and 5 bases, in that order; junction bases with no gene match: 6. Per germline, CDR1 SQVTM and CDR2 ANQGSEA. This CDR3 has 13 residues. The CDR3 reads CSVAPGTGNEQYF. CDR3 nucleotides: TGCAGCGTTGCCCCAGGGACAGGGAACGAGCAGTACTTC.

The rearrangement links TRBV20-1 to TRBJ1-5, with D possibly being TRBD1 (5 bases). CDR3 length equals 16 residues. The V gene lost 3 bases and the J gene lost 3 bases, with 18 bases spanning the gap. Germline CDR1 reads DFQATT; CDR2 reads SNEGSKA (reference sequence). CDR3 residues: CSASDNSGGDNQPQHF. The CDR3, as DNA: TGCAGTGCTAGTGACAACAGTGGAGGGGACAATCAGCCCCAGCATTTT.

The sample holds a few counts of this clonotype. Here the CDR3 reads CASNQPGQGINGYTF. The DNA of the CDR3 is TGTGCCAGTAATCAACCGGGACAGGGGATTAATGGCTACACCTTC. The chain employs TRBV19 and TRBJ1-2; 10 bases line up with TRBD1. The CDR3 has 15 residues. After removal of 7 bases from V and 6 bases from J, the junction contained 11 bases not matched to a gene. Germline values: CDR1 LNHDA, CDR2 SQIVND (reference sequence).

In its sample, this clonotype was seen a few times. The DNA of the CDR3 is TGTGCCAGCAGCGTAGTGGGGGCGGGAAACACCATATATTTT. Protein product: CASSVVGAGNTIYF. The rearrangement links TRBV9 to TRBJ1-3; a weak D match, TRBD1 (6 bases). Germline loops: CDR1 SGDLS, CDR2 YYNGEE. V was pared by 0 bases and J by 4 bases, with 8 bases between. The CDR3 length is 14 residues.

This clonotype came up many times. The rearrangement uses TRBV7-9 and TRBJ2-6, with D unresolved. CDR3 size: 14 residues. In germline, CDR1 is SEHNR, CDR2 FQNEAQ (reference sequence). The ends were cut back, 5 bases at V and 4 bases at J, with 9 bases in the middle. CDR3 DNA sequence: TGTGCCAGCAGCCCGATGTCCGGGGCCAACGTCCTGACTTTC. Amino acid sequence: CASSPMSGANVLTF.

The chain links TRBV10-3 to TRBJ1-4; no reliable D call. Germline loops: CDR1 ENHRY, CDR2 SYGVKD. Trimming removed 5 bases at V and 5 bases at J, with 15 bases between. The CDR3 covers 15 residues. The CDR3 DNA is TGTGCCATCAGTTACGTTGGCAGGAGGAATGAAAAACTGTTTTTT. Encoded protein: CAISYVGRRNEKLFF.

The V and J genes are TRBV20-1 and TRBJ2-7, with 10 bases that match TRBD2. From germline, CDR1 is DFQATT and CDR2 SNEGSKA (reference sequence). With V trimmed by 3 bases and J by 9 bases, 14 bases remained unmatched. The CDR3 covers 15 residues. DNA for the CDR3: TGCAGTGCTAGGCCCGGGAGCGGGAGGGCCTCTGTGCAGTACTTC. This gives the protein CSARPGSGRASVQYF.

V and J are TRBV12-5 and TRBJ1-4; 8 nucleotides match TRBD1. The junction had 5 bases not matched to a gene; V was cut back by 3 bases and J by 8 bases. CDR1 and CDR2 (germline): LGHNT, FRNRAP. The CDR3 is 14 residues long. The CDR3 sequence is CASGFRTGSEKLFF. CDR3 nucleotides: TGTGCTAGTGGTTTTAGGACAGGGAGCGAAAAACTGTTTTTT.

The table lists this clonotype with many counts. The chain recombines TRBV15 with TRBJ1-6, with unresolved D. Germline loops: CDR1 LNHNV, CDR2 YYDKDF (reference sequence). V was trimmed by 3 bases and J by 8 bases, leaving 8 bases between them. The CDR3 sequence is 13 residues long. CDR3 amino acids: CATSRQTDSPLHF. The CDR3 region has the DNA TGTGCCACCAGCAGGCAGACGGATTCACCCCTCCACTTT.

This sequence joins TRBV2 and TRBJ2-7; 12 bases map to TRBD1. The CDR3 sequence is 11 residues long. Germline-derived CDR1 and CDR2 are SNHLY and FYNNEI. CDR3 residues: CAGQGAIEQYF. As DNA, the CDR3 is TGTGCGGGACAGGGGGCAATCGAGCAGTACTTC.

The chain links TRBV19 to TRBJ1-1, with a weak D call TRBD1 (6 bases). This CDR3 comprises 14 residues. V shed 3 bases and J shed 1 base, with 9 bases lying between them. The V gene's germline CDR1 is LNHDA and CDR2 SQIVND (reference sequence). The CDR3 loop reads CASSILQGNTEAFF. The CDR3 region has the DNA TGTGCCAGTAGTATCCTACAGGGGAACACTGAAGCTTTCTTT.

This clonotype was observed at least ten times. The J gene is TRBJ2-5, the V gene TRBV29-1; tentative D call: TRBD1 (5 bases). The CDR3 is 15 amino acids. V lost 2 bases, J lost 3 bases, and 16 bases lay in between. Germline V lookup: CDR1 SQVTM, CDR2 ANQGSEA. The CDR3 nucleotides read TGCAGCGTTGAATCGGCCAGGGTATCGGAAGAGACCCAGTACTTC. It specifies CSVESARVSEETQYF.

The genes are TRBV25-1 and TRBJ2-3, with TRBD2 identical over 15 bases. The germline CDR1 and CDR2 sequences are MGHDK and SYGVNS. There are 20 residues in the CDR3. V shed 5 bases and J 2 bases; nucleotides not matched to a gene: 14. CDR3 in amino acids: CASSYPARTSGGEITDTQYF. CDR3 in DNA: TGTGCCAGCAGTTACCCGGCCAGGACTAGCGGGGGGGAGATCACAGATACGCAGTATTTT.

This clonotype was seen repeatedly, ten times or more. The CDR3: CASQGQSTPPLHF. The CDR3 DNA sequence: TGTGCCAGCCAAGGACAGTCAACGCCTCCCCTCCACTTT. The chain is built from TRBV2 and TRBJ1-6; D possibly corresponds to TRBD1 (6 bases). The CDR3 runs to 13 residues. The germline V gene has CDR1 SNHLY and CDR2 FYNNEI. Trimming stripped 8 bases from V and 13 bases from J, with 18 bases between. The entire variable domain, with the rest obtained from reference TRBV2 and TRBJ1-6, is as follows: EPEVTQTPSHQVTQMGQEVILRCVPISNHLYFYWYRQILGQKVEFLVSFYNNEISEKSEIFDDQFSVERPDGSNFTLKIRSTKLEDSAMYFCASQGQSTPPLHFGNGTRLTVT.

Comment on this clonotype: The junction shows a germline mismatch at one end, possibly a read error. This chain connects TRBV24-1 to TRBJ1-5; D not certain. This CDR3 comprises 15 residues. Germline CDR1 KGHDR, CDR2 SFDVKD. CDR3 nucleotides: TGTGCCAGCAGTTTAACCGCCCATGGCAATCAGCCCCAGCATTTT. Residues: CASSLTAHGNQPQHF.

The chain recombines TRBV7-2 with TRBJ2-5; TRBD1 matches 9 bases. Trimming cost V 3 bases and J 5 bases; bases outside gene matches: 13. Germline CDR1 is SGHTA and CDR2 is FQGNSA. This CDR3 spans 17 amino acids. The CDR3 reads CASSLGGTGTGKETQYF. Written as DNA, the CDR3 is TGTGCCAGCAGCTTGGGAGGGACCGGGACAGGGAAGGAGACCCAGTACTTC.

This clonotype was recorded at least ten times. The chain employs TRBV7-9 and TRBJ1-4; D is unclear. Trimming left V 3 bases short and J 11 bases short, with 10 bases between. Germline assignment: CDR1 SEHNR and CDR2 FQNEAQ (reference sequence). The CDR3 spans 12 residues. The CDR3 region is CASSLDVGKLFF. The CDR3 DNA reads TGTGCCAGCAGCTTGGACGTCGGGAAACTGTTTTTT.

V gene TRBV6-2 or TRBV6-3 combines with J gene TRBJ1-2, with no clear D. The CDR3 has 13 residues. Germline V gives CDR1 MNHEY, CDR2 SVGEGT. Between the trimmed V and J ends, which lost 6 bases and 5 bases, there was a span of 13 bases. CDR3 amino acids: CASRIHEQYGYTF. For the CDR3, the DNA is TGTGCCAGCAGAATACACGAGCAGTATGGCTACACCTTC.

This rearrangement joins TRBV6-6 to TRBJ1-2, with D possibly being TRBD1 (5 bases). Per the germline V gene, CDR1 is MNHNY and CDR2 is SVGAGI (reference sequence). The CDR3 runs to 15 residues. With 2 bases removed from V and 6 bases from J, the gap between germline ends came to 16 bases. CDR3 DNA sequence: TGTGCCAGCAGTTACCTAGCGGGAGGGGCGAATGGCTACACCTTC. It yields the protein CASSYLAGGANGYTF.

This chain connects TRBV2 to TRBJ1-2; D perhaps matches TRBD1 (5 bases). From germline, CDR1 is SNHLY and CDR2 FYNNEI. This CDR3 comprises 14 residues. The V gene lost 5 bases and the J gene lost 5 bases, with 15 bases spanning the gap. The CDR3, as DNA: TGTGCCAGCAGTTACACAGGACCCTATTATGGCTACACCTTC. Translating it yields CASSYTGPYYGYTF. Together with reference TRBV2 and TRBJ1-2, the CDR3 gives the full variable domain: EPEVTQTPSHQVTQMGQEVILRCVPISNHLYFYWYRQILGQKVEFLVSFYNNEISEKSEIFDDQFSVERPDGSNFTLKIRSTKLEDSAMYFCASSYTGPYYGYTFGSGTRLTVV.

The J gene is TRBJ1-5, the V gene TRBV9; 9 nucleotides match TRBD1. CDR1 is SGDLS and CDR2 is YYNGEE in the germline V gene. CDR3 length equals 15 residues. V was clipped by 4 bases and J by 7 bases; unmatched bases: 9. CDR3 protein: CASSTGTGRWQPQHF. CDR3 nucleotide sequence: TGTGCCAGCAGCACAGGGACAGGGCGGTGGCAGCCCCAGCATTTT.

This clonotype turned up a few times. The V and J genes are TRBV7-9 and TRBJ2-3; D remains unclear. The V gene's germline CDR1 is SEHNR and CDR2 FQNEAQ (reference sequence). V lost 3 bases, J lost 3 bases, and 7 bases lay in between. The CDR3 is 13 amino acids. CDR3 in DNA: TGTGCCAGCAGCTTCGTCCGGACAGATACGCAGTATTTT. This translates into CASSFVRTDTQYF.

The V call is TRBV29-1, the J call TRBJ1-3, with a possible D match to TRBD1 (5 bases). Germline assignment: CDR1 SQVTM and CDR2 ANQGSEA. Deletions cut 4 bases from V and 0 bases from J, with 22 bases between. The CDR3 runs 18 residues. The CDR3 DNA reads TGCAGCGTTGGCGCTGGGCGAGCTGGGGCCACCTCTGGAAACACCATATATTTT. It codes for CSVGAGRAGATSGNTIYF.

There are a few counts of this clonotype. J is TRBJ2-7 and V is TRBV5-6, with no clear D. The V and J ends lost 1 base and 3 bases respectively, with 11 bases between them. The CDR3 runs to 14 residues. Germline V gene data show CDR1 as SGHDT and CDR2 as YYEEEE. Here the CDR3 reads CASSLSIQVYEQYF. The CDR3 nucleotides read TGTGCCAGCAGCTTGAGCATTCAGGTCTACGAGCAGTACTTC.

This clonotype has just a few counts. The rearrangement uses TRBV6-1 and TRBJ2-7, with TRBD1 matching over 7 bases. Germline V gene data show CDR1 as MNHNS and CDR2 as SASEGT. The CDR3 covers 15 residues. J lost 4 bases, V lost 6 bases, and 12 bases had no gene match. The CDR3 DNA follows: TGTGCCAGCAGGGACGGAAAGGGGGCTAGTTACGAGCAGTACTTC. Translating gives CASRDGKGASYEQYF.

The V and J genes are TRBV20-1 and TRBJ2-7; 7 nucleotides match TRBD2. Germline assignment: CDR1 DFQATT and CDR2 SNEGSKA (reference sequence). CDR3 length: 15 residues. J lost 3 bases, V lost 6 bases, and 14 bases had no gene match. In DNA form, the CDR3 reads TGCAGTGCCACGGGACGGGGGGTTCCCTTCTACGAGCAGTACTTC. It codes for CSATGRGVPFYEQYF.

A remark on this clonotype: A much larger clone differs from this one at a single base, so this may be a read error. Given the absence of the conserved phenylalanine or tryptophan at the CDR3 end, a read error is likely. The V gene is TRBV19, the J gene TRBJ2-7, with a possible D match to TRBD2 (6 bases). V was shortened by 3 bases and J by 3 bases, with 9 bases between the two germline ends. Germline CDR1 LNHDA, CDR2 SQIVND (reference sequence). The CDR3 sequence is 13 residues long. DNA for the CDR3: TGTGCCAGTAGTATCCCGACTAGCTACGAGCAGTACTTA. Its protein is CASSIPTSYEQYL.

A single count supports this clonotype. With a much larger clone just one base away, this may be a read error. This sequence joins TRBV19 and TRBJ1-1; possible D gene TRBD1, 6 bases. CDR1 and CDR2 from the germline V gene are LNHDA and SQIVND (reference sequence). This CDR3 has 17 residues. The DNA for the CDR3 is TGTGCCAGTAGTATCAGGGGACTTACCGCGCGTAACACTGAAGCTCTCTTT. The encoded protein is CASSIRGLTARNTEALF.

V usage is TRBV20-1 and J usage is TRBJ2-6, with a possible D match to TRBD1 (6 bases). Trimming cost V 4 bases and J 2 bases, with 9 bases left between them. The CDR3 length is 14 residues. Germline V lookup: CDR1 DFQATT, CDR2 SNEGSKA (reference sequence). The CDR3 loop is CSATRQAGANVLTF. CDR3 coding DNA: TGCAGTGCTACCCGACAGGCTGGGGCCAACGTCCTGACTTTC.

In nucleotides, the CDR3 is TGTGCCAGCAGTCAGACACGACTTAATTCACCCCTCCACTTT. Translating it yields CASSQTRLNSPLHF. The chain recombines TRBV2 with TRBJ1-6; the D is unclear. This CDR3 is 14 amino acids long. V shed 5 bases and J shed 6 bases, with 11 bases lying between them. Germline lookup yields CDR1 SNHLY and CDR2 FYNNEI.